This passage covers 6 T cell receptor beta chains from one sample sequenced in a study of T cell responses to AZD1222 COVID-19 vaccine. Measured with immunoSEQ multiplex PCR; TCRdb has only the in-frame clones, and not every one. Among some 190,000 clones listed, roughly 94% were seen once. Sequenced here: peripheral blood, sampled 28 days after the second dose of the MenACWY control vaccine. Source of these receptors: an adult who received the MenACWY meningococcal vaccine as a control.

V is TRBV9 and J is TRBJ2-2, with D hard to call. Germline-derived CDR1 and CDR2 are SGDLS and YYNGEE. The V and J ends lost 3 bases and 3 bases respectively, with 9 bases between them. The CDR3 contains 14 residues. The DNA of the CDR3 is TGTGCCAGCAGCGGGTTAGGGTACACCGGGGAGCTGTTTTTT. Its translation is CASSGLGYTGELFF.

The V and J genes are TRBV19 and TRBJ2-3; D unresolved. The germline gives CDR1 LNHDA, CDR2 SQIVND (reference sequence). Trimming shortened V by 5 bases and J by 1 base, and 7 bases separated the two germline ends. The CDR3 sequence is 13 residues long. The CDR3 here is CASSDRGTDTQYF. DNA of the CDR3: TGTGCCAGTAGTGACCGGGGCACAGATACGCAGTATTTT.

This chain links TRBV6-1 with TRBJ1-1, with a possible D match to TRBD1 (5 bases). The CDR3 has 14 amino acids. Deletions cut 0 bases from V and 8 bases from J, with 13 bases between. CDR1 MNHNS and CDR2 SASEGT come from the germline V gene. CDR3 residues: CASSEASGTSEAFF. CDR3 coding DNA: TGTGCCAGCAGTGAAGCGTCCGGGACGTCAGAAGCTTTCTTT.

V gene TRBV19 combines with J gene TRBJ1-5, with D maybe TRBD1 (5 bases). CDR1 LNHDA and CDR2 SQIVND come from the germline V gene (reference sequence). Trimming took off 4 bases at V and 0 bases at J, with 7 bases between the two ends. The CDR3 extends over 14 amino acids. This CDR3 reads CASSRGNSNQPQHF. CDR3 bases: TGTGCCAGTAGTAGGGGCAATAGCAATCAGCCCCAGCATTTT. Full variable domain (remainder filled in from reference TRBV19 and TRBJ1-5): DGGITQSPKYLFRKEGQNVTLSCEQNLNHDAMYWYRQDPGQGLRLIYYSQIVNDFQKGDIAEGYSVSREKKESFPLTVTSAQKNPTAFYLCASSRGNSNQPQHFGDGTRLSIL.

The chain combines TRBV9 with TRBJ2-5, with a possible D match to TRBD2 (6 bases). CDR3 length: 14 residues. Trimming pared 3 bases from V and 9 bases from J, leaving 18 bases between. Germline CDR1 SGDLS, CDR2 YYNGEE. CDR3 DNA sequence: TGTGCCAGCAGCGGTGGGACTTGGCCGGGAGCCCAGTACTTC. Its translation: CASSGGTWPGAQYF. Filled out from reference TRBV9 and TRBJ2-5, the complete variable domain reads DSGVTQTPKHLITATGQRVTLRCSPRSGDLSVYWYQQSLDQGLQFLIQYYNGEERAKGNILERFSAQQFPDLHSELNLSSLELGDSALYFCASSGGTWPGAQYFGPGTRLLVL.

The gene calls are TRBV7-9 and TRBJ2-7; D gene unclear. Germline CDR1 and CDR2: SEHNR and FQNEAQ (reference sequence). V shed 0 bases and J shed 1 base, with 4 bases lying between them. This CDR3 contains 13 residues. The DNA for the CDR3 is TGTGCCAGCAGCTTAGCGACATCCTACGAGCAGTACTTC. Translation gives CASSLATSYEQYF.